This note documents a single TCR beta chain sequence. Its antigen is not known. The data belong to a study of cytomegalovirus exposure and HLA in healthy donors. Study-level results: Earlier analysis looked at TCR beta V segments, and most were productive about 87% or about 30% of the time.

The study ran its PCR with 60 Vbeta and 13 Jbeta primers. Libraries were prepared by immunoSEQ multiplex PCR; TCRdb keeps only in-frame clonotypes and omits some of them. The repertoire table contains roughly 220,000 clones. Germline lookup yields CDR1 SGHVT and CDR2 SQSDAQ. V shed 6 bases and J shed 6 bases, with 21 bases lying between them. The length of the CDR3 is 15 residues. The rearrangement links TRBV7-4 to TRBJ2-7, with a weak D call TRBD2 (6 bases). Sequencing was done on a sample of PBMCs. This clonotype was obtained from a girl aged 2-15 years in good health and CMV-seropositive. The CDR3: CASRAGSLPRGEQYF. The CDR3 coding sequence is TGTGCCAGCAGGGCCGGGAGCCTCCCCCGGGGCGAGCAGTACTTC.